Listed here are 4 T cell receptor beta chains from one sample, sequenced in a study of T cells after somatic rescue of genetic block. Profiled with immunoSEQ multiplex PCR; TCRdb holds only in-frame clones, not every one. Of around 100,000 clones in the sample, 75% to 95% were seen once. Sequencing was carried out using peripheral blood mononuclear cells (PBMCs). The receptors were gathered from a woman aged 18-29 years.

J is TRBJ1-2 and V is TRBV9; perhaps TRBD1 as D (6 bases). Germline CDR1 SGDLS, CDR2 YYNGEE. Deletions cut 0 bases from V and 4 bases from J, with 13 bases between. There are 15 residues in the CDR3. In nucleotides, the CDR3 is TGTGCCAGCAGCGTAGACGGGGGCACAGGCTATGGCTACACCTTC. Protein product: CASSVDGGTGYGYTF.

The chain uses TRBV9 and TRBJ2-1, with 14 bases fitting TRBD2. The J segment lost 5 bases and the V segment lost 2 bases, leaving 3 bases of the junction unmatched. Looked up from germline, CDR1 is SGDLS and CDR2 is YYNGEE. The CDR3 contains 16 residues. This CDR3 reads CASSVTSGGVDNEQFF. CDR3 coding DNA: TGTGCCAGCAGCGTGACTAGCGGGGGGGTTGACAATGAGCAGTTCTTC.

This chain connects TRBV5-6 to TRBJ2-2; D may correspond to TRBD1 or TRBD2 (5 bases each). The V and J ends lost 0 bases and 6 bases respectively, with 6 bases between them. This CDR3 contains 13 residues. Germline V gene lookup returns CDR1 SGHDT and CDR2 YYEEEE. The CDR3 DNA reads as TGTGCCAGCAGCTTGGGAGGGGCCGGGGAGCTGTTTTTT. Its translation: CASSLGGAGELFF.

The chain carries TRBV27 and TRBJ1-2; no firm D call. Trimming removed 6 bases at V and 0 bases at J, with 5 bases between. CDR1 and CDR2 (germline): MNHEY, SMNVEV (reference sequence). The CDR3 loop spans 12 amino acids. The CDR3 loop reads CASRSSNYGYTF. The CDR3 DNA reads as TGTGCCAGCAGGTCATCTAACTATGGCTACACCTTC.